This TCR beta chain was sequenced for a study of identical twins. Notes on the study in general: In monozygotic twins, models underestimated the sharing of out-of-frame TCR alpha. Conclusions rested on cross-sectional statistics rather than following the same donors.

A universal primer site came from template switching; cDNA carried unique molecular identifiers. TCRdb re-derived calls from the 5' RACE reads in MiXCR, one entry per CDR3 protein. Of about 530,000 distinct CDR3 sequences in the sample, approximately 20% were seen once. A note on this clonotype: The antigen remains undetermined.

After removal of 3 bases from V and 5 bases from J, the junction contained 13 bases not matched to a gene. The CDR3 loop spans 16 amino acids. From germline, CDR1 is SGHRS and CDR2 YFSETQ. The sample was also linked to a second study, of yellow fever vaccine responses in identical twins.

The origin of this receptor is a woman in her late teens or twenties in good health. Sequences were obtained from CD4+ T cells sorted from blood. This chain connects TRBV5-1 to TRBJ2-7; 8 nucleotides align to TRBD1. CDR3 residues: CASSSTGGIAVHEQYF. CDR3 bases: TGCGCCAGCAGCTCTACAGGGGGTATCGCGGTTCACGAGCAGTACTTC.